The source of this T cell receptor beta chain is a study of follicular helper T cells after annual influenza vaccination. Sequenced by immunoSEQ multiplex PCR; TCRdb stores in-frame clones only, minus some. Among about 11,000 clones listed, approximately 80% were seen once. Study-wide points: ICOS+CD38+ cTfh clonality tracked population frequency, and its change tracked circulating plasmablast change. Just about 9.5-20% of cells analyzed had recovered productive TCRB sequences.

CDR3 length: 16 residues. Trimming cost V 8 bases and J 3 bases; bases outside gene matches: 9. Germline values: CDR1 MGHDK, CDR2 SYGVNS. About this clone itself: Its antigen is not known.

Time point reported: 2014-2015 season, pre-vaccination. The receptor comes from an adult who received the influenza vaccine. Sequenced here: CXCR5- memory CD4+ T cells sorted from blood, sampled on the day of influenza vaccination. This rearrangement joins TRBV25-1 to TRBJ1-4; 10 bases line up with TRBD1. The CDR3 nucleotides are TGTGCCAGCGGAAACTCGGGACAGGGGTCTAATGAAAAACTGTTTTTT. Translation: CASGNSGQGSNEKLFF.